The 14 T cell receptor beta chains given below trace back to one sample, sequenced in a study of immune characteristics of hereditary and idiopathic chronic pancreatitis. Chronic pancreatitis tissue was collected during total pancreatectomy with islet autotransplantation. TCRdb's copy holds only in-frame clones and misses some; the assay was immunoSEQ multiplex PCR. The table lists more than 8,500 clones, around 75% of them singletons, with more than 13% in the top ten. Sequenced sample: pancreas tissue with idiopathic chronic pancreatitis. The origin of the receptors is a human donor with chronic pancreatitis.

V usage is TRBV3-1 (or the pseudogene TRBV3-2) and J usage is TRBJ1-5; D is possibly TRBD1 (5 bases). V was shortened by 4 bases and J by 2 bases, with 6 bases between the two germline ends. The germline V gene encodes CDR1 LGHDT and CDR2 YNNKEL (reference sequence). The CDR3 sequence is 13 residues long. The CDR3 loop reads CASSRDGNQPQHF. In nucleotides, the CDR3 is TGTGCCAGCAGCCGGGACGGCAATCAGCCCCAGCATTTT.

This rearrangement joins TRBV12-3 or TRBV12-4 to TRBJ2-7; D may correspond to TRBD1 or TRBD2 (6 bases each). The CDR3 totals 13 residues. V gave up 6 bases and J gave up 2 bases, with 11 bases separating them. The CDR3 DNA reads TGTGCCAGCAGCGGGGGCCTGCCCTACGAGCAGTACTTC. Protein: CASSGGLPYEQYF.

This chain uses TRBV19 with TRBJ1-2; TRBD1 might be the D (5 bases). V lost 6 bases and J lost 4, with 21 bases in between. The CDR3 consists of 16 residues. The germline V gene encodes CDR1 LNHDA and CDR2 SQIVND (reference sequence). The CDR3 DNA reads TGTGCCAGTAGCCCACGTGACTCGGGACGGAGCTATGGCTACACCTTC. It is translated as CASSPRDSGRSYGYTF.

This rearrangement joins TRBV2 to TRBJ2-6; D remains ambiguous. The germline V and J ends were trimmed by 6 bases and 4 bases, with 13 bases remaining between them. This CDR3 contains 15 residues. CDR1 is SNHLY and CDR2 is FYNNEI in the germline V gene. CDR3 region: CASSHATLGANVLTF. CDR3 DNA sequence: TGTGCCAGCAGCCATGCGACGTTGGGGGCCAACGTCCTGACTTTC.

This chain connects TRBV21-1 to TRBJ2-3. TRBV21-1 has pseudogene status. The length of the CDR3 is 14 residues. In DNA, the CDR3 is TGTGCCAGCAGCAATGTCGATTTCACAGATACGCAGTATTTT. Protein sequence: CASSNVDFTDTQYF.

The chain links TRBV19 to TRBJ1-6; perhaps TRBD1 as D (5 bases). CDR3 length equals 16 residues. Germline V gene sequence: CDR1 LNHDA, CDR2 SQIVND (reference sequence). With 4 bases removed from V and 8 bases from J, the gap between germline ends came to 18 bases. The CDR3 sequence is CASSTLGVRAHSPLHF. As DNA, the CDR3 is TGTGCCAGTAGTACTCTGGGGGTGAGGGCTCATTCACCCCTCCACTTT.

The V call is TRBV28, the J call TRBJ2-1; D is possibly TRBD2 (7 bases). The CDR3 extends over 14 amino acids. The V gene lost 3 bases and the J gene lost 9 bases, with 15 bases spanning the gap. Germline V gene sequence: CDR1 MDHEN, CDR2 SYDVKM. The CDR3 protein is CASSLGGGQSEQFF. For the CDR3, the DNA is TGTGCCAGCAGTTTGGGCGGGGGCCAGAGTGAGCAGTTCTTC.

As to this clone: This specimen includes other DNA sequences encoding the same CDR3. The chain combines TRBV10-3 with TRBJ2-7, with D unclear. Germline CDR1 reads ENHRY; CDR2 reads SYGVKD. V was cut by 4 bases and J by 3 bases, with 4 bases left in between. The CDR3 covers 11 residues. CDR3 DNA: TGTGCCATCAGTGGAAGCTACGAGCAGTACTTC. This translates into CAISGSYEQYF.

The chain uses TRBV7-9 and TRBJ1-1; D is uncertain. V was trimmed by 1 base and J by 0 bases, leaving 15 bases between them. Per the germline V gene, CDR1 is SEHNR and CDR2 is FQNEAQ (reference sequence). The CDR3 totals 17 residues. For the CDR3, the DNA is TGTGCCAGCAGCTTAGGTGGGTTCGGGTCGGTGAACACTGAAGCTTTCTTT. Translation: CASSLGGFGSVNTEAFF.

The chain couples TRBV3-1 (or the pseudogene TRBV3-2) to TRBJ2-2, with D perhaps TRBD1 (5 bases). Between the trimmed V and J ends, which lost 1 base and 2 bases, there was a span of 8 bases. This CDR3 contains 15 residues. CDR1 and CDR2 (germline): LGHDT, YNNKEL (reference sequence). CDR3 nucleotides: TGTGCCAGCAGCCAAGGGCAGGGTAACACCGGGGAGCTGTTTTTT. Its translation is CASSQGQGNTGELFF.

The chain recombines TRBV28 with TRBJ2-5; the D call may be TRBD1 or TRBD2 (6 bases each). The CDR3 has 13 residues. Germline assignment: CDR1 MDHEN and CDR2 SYDVKM. Trimming took off 11 bases at V and 3 bases at J, with 16 bases between the two ends. Here the CDR3 reads CAGGRGGKETQYF. CDR3 DNA: TGTGCCGGGGGGCGCGGAGGGAAAGAGACCCAGTACTTC.

CDR3 sequence: CASTPGGPNTEAFF. Written as DNA, the CDR3 is TGCGCCAGCACCCCGGGGGGTCCGAACACTGAAGCTTTCTTT. The V and J genes are TRBV5-1 and TRBJ1-1; possibly TRBD1 for D (5 bases). The V gene lost 6 bases and the J gene lost 1 base, with 13 bases spanning the gap. Looked up from germline, CDR1 is SGHRS and CDR2 is YFSETQ. This CDR3 contains 14 residues.

V is TRBV6-2 or TRBV6-3 and J is TRBJ1-5; 7 bases fit TRBD1. CDR3 length equals 16 residues. V shed 2 bases, J shed 7 bases, and the junction held 11 bases outside the gene matches. Germline CDR1 reads MNHEY; CDR2 reads SVGEGT. CDR3 in DNA: TGTGCCAGCAGTTACACCGACAGGGATCAAGGACAGCCCCAGCATTTT. It is translated as CASSYTDRDQGQPQHF.

The V call is TRBV29-1, the J call TRBJ1-2, with D tentatively TRBD1 (5 bases). CDR1 and CDR2 (germline): SQVTM, ANQGSEA. The CDR3 totals 13 residues. Trimming cost V 7 bases and J 7 bases, with 19 bases left between them. The CDR3 region is CSADLWDGVGYTF. CDR3 sequence (DNA): TGCAGCGCTGACCTTTGGGACGGGGTTGGCTACACCTTC.